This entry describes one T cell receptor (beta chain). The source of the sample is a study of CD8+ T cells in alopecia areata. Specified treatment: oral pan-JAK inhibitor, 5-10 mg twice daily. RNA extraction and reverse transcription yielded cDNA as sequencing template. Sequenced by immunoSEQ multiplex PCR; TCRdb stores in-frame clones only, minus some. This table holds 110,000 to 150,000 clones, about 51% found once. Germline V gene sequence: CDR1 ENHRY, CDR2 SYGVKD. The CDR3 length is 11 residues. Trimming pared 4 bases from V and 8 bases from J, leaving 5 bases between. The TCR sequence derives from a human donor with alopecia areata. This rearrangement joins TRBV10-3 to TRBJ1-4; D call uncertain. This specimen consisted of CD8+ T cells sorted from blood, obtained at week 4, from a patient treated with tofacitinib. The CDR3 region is CAISAGEKLFF. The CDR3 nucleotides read TGTGCCATCAGTGCAGGCGAAAAACTGTTTTTT.